This T cell receptor (beta chain) was captured by sequencing in a study of T cell repertoires in aging, cancer and after chemotherapy. The CDR3 loop spans 12 amino acids. CDR1 is MNHNS and CDR2 is SASEGT in the germline V gene. V was pared by 4 bases and J by 5 bases, with 8 bases between. Multiplex touch-down PCR with TRB-A/B primers amplified rearranged V-D-J TRB sequences. Via MiXCR, TCRdb re-called the multiplex PCR reads, giving one row per CDR3 protein. The sample has more than 15,000 distinct CDR3 sequences; roughly half are singletons. TCR beta rearrangements were amplified from peripheral blood genomic DNA. This clonotype was observed a few times.

The sample taken for sequencing was blood. The rearrangement uses TRBV6-1 and TRBJ2-5; D not certain. The receptor was isolated from a human donor in good health. CDR3 sequence reads: CASSGNGETQYF. CDR3 DNA sequence: TGTGCCAGCAGTGGGAATGGGGAGACCCAGTACTTC.